This TCR beta chain comes out of a study of early stage breast cancer tumors. Overall study: ER+/PR+/HER2- status applied to about 70% of the 16 invasive breast tumors. Roughly 10-fold was the mean read coverage per sample.

V gave up 6 bases and J gave up 4 bases, with 13 bases separating them. The CDR3 extends over 14 amino acids. The germline V gene has CDR1 LNHDA and CDR2 SQIVND (reference sequence). The protocol was immunoSEQ multiplex PCR, while the TCRdb copy is restricted to in-frame clones and leaves out a portion. The sample includes around 71,000 clones, roughly three quarters seen only once; the top ten take 3.5%. In this sample, this clone turned up a few times. The sequence was collected from a person aged 60 to 70 with breast cancer. The material sequenced was blood. The genes are TRBV19 and TRBJ1-5, with D possibly TRBD1 on 6 matching bases. CDR3 residues: CASRLGTRNQPQHF. CDR3 nucleotides: TGTGCCAGTAGACTCGGGACAAGGAATCAGCCCCAGCATTTT.